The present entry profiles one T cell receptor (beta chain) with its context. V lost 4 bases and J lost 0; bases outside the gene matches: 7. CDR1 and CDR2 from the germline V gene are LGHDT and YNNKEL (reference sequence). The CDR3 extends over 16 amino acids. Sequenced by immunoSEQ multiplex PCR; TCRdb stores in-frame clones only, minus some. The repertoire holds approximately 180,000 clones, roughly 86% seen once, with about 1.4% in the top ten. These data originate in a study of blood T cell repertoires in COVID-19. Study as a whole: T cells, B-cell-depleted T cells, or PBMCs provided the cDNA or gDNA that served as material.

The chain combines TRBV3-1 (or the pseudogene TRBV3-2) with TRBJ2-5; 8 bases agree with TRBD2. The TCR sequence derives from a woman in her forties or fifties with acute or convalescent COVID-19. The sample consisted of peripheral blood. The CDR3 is CASSRRASGYQETQYF. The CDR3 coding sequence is TGTGCCAGCAGCCGCCGGGCTAGCGGGTACCAAGAGACCCAGTACTTC.